This T cell receptor (beta chain) was identified in a study of blood T cells in healthy people across ages. There are a few counts of this clonotype. It was with a sample-barcoded 5' primer and a J-beta primer mix that a second PCR of about 7 to 12 cycles was run. Each single sample gave us at least 2.5 million CDR3-containing paired-end reads. TCRdb re-called the 5' RACE reads with MiXCR, one entry per CDR3 protein. The sample lists approximately 960,000 distinct CDR3 sequences; almost 30% were seen once. In terms of origin and age, donors were healthy Caucasian individuals from Russia aged about 6 to 100. V was clipped by 5 bases and J by 10 bases, with 11 bases between them. CDR1 GTSNPN and CDR2 SVGIG come from the germline V gene (reference sequence). The CDR3 extends over 10 amino acids. This sample also belongs to another study, concerning T cells of mothers and their children. That work adds: Every mother produced more than 10 million TCR beta CDR3 reads, whereas every child provided 3 million to 3.5 million.

The genes are TRBV30 and TRBJ1-1; D gene ambiguous. The sequence was obtained from a woman between 40 and 50 years old in good health. The sequencing sample was made of blood. CDR3 amino acids: CAWDRLGAFF. The CDR3 coding sequence is TGTGCCTGGGACCGACTCGGAGCTTTCTTT.